A single sample gave rise to the 18 T cell receptor beta chains below, sequenced in a study of post-analysis software for immune sequencing data. No antigen is known for these receptors. cDNA libraries of TCR beta carried unique molecular identifiers. TCRdb itself ran the PCR reads through MiXCR, one entry per CDR3 protein. The table lists fewer than 700,000 distinct CDR3 sequences, roughly 47% of them singletons. Study-level findings and limits: TRBV5-6, TRBV5-1 and TRBV20-1 belonged to a set of a few TRBV segments that were more frequent in patients than controls.

The sample was blood. Receptors originate from a girl aged 5-17 years with multiple sclerosis.

The gene calls are TRBV28 and TRBJ2-7, with 8 bases lining up with TRBD1. The V and J ends lost 6 bases and 6 bases, in that order; junction bases with no gene match: 16. Germline CDR1 and CDR2: MDHEN and SYDVKM. This CDR3 region has 16 residues. The CDR3 reads CASSPNSSDRDREQYF. CDR3 nucleotides: TGTGCCAGCAGCCCAAACTCCTCGGACAGGGATCGCGAGCAGTACTTC. Full variable domain (missing parts from reference TRBV28 and TRBJ2-7): DVKVTQSSRYLVKRTGEKVFLECVQDMDHENMFWYRQDPGLGLRLIYFSYDVKMKEKGDIPEGYSVSREKKERFSLILESASTNQTSMYLCASSPNSSDRDREQYFGPGTRLTVT.

This clonotype occurred a few times. The chain employs TRBV3-1 and TRBJ2-3, with TRBD2 identical over 13 bases. The CDR3 sequence is 17 residues long. CDR1 and CDR2 from the germline V gene are LGHDT and YNNKEL (reference sequence). J gave up 1 base and V 4 bases, and 5 bases lay outside the gene matches. CDR3 bases: TGTGCCAGCAGCCCTGCCGGGACTAGCGGGGGCACAGATACGCAGTATTTT. This codes for CASSPAGTSGGTDTQYF.

This chain links TRBV6-1 with TRBJ2-3; D is ambiguous. The V gene's germline CDR1 is MNHNS and CDR2 SASEGT. Deletions cut 4 bases from V and 6 bases from J, with 14 bases between. The CDR3 covers 14 residues. The CDR3 protein is CASSGPPLGDTQYF. The CDR3, as DNA: TGTGCCAGCAGTGGACCTCCGCTAGGGGATACGCAGTATTTT.

The chain has TRBV20-1 and TRBJ2-4; D is undetermined. With the DNA end fitting TRBJ2-7 better, the J assignment may be wrong. Germline loops: CDR1 DFQATT, CDR2 SNEGSKA (reference sequence). The CDR3 length is 13 residues. CDR3 DNA sequence: TGCAGTGCTGAAGCGCCCCGTGGATACGAGCAGTACTTC. Translated, it gives CSAEAPRGYEQYF.

This clonotype was found many times. The germline gene is not matched at one end of the junction; a read error may be the cause. The chain has TRBV5-1 and TRBJ2-5, with 7 bases matching TRBD1. The CDR3 is made up of 13 amino acids. CDR1 and CDR2 from the germline V gene are SGHRS and YFSETQ. CDR3 sequence reads: CASSLGGGETQYF. Here the CDR3 DNA reads TGTGCCAGCAGTTTAGGGGGCGGAGAGACCCAGTACTTC. The entire variable domain, with the rest obtained from reference TRBV5-1 and TRBJ2-5, is as follows: KAGVTQTPRYLIKTRGQQVTLSCSPISGHRSVSWYQQTPGQGLQFLFEYFSETQRNKGNFPGRFSGRQFSNSRSEMNVSTLELGDSALYLCASSLGGGETQYFGPGTRLLVL.

This clonotype was seen a handful of times. The rearrangement uses TRBV6-5 and TRBJ2-3; either TRBD1 or TRBD2 may supply D (5 bases each). This CDR3 is built from 13 residues. Germline V CDR1 and CDR2: MNHEY, SVGAGI. V dropped 5 bases and J dropped 6 bases, with 12 bases sitting between them. This CDR3 reads CASSPFGADTQYF. As DNA, the CDR3 is TGTGCCAGCAGTCCATTCGGGGCGGATACGCAGTATTTT.

In its sample, this clonotype was seen a few times. V gene TRBV7-9 combines with J gene TRBJ1-1; tentative D call: TRBD1 (5 bases). CDR3 length: 14 residues. The germline CDR1 and CDR2 sequences are SEHNR and FQNEAQ (reference sequence). V lost 3 bases to trimming and J lost 0 bases, with 8 bases between them. The CDR3 DNA sequence: TGTGCCAGCAGCTTCGAGGGGATGAACACTGAAGCTTTCTTT. Translating gives CASSFEGMNTEAFF.

The chain recombines TRBV12-5 with TRBJ2-5; D is unresolved. V lost 5 bases, J lost 4 bases, and 17 bases lay in between. The CDR3 extends over 15 amino acids. Germline-derived CDR1 and CDR2 are LGHNT and FRNRAP. The CDR3 sequence: CASGPQAGRRETQYF. CDR3 coding DNA: TGTGCTAGTGGTCCTCAGGCCGGCAGACGAGAGACCCAGTACTTC.

This chain joins TRBV6-2 or TRBV6-3 and TRBJ2-7; TRBD1 matches 9 bases. TRBJ2-5 explains the end of the DNA better; the J call may be wrong. The CDR3 has 13 amino acids. The V gene's germline CDR1 is MNHEY and CDR2 SVGEGT. In nucleotides, the CDR3 is TGTGCCAGCAAACAGGGGGCCGAAGAGACCCAGTACTTC. This codes for CASKQGAEETQYF.

The chain links TRBV15 to TRBJ1-4; a weak D match, TRBD1 (5 bases). The CDR3 has 13 residues. Trimming took off 2 bases at V and 15 bases at J, with 16 bases between the two ends. The V gene's germline CDR1 is LNHNV and CDR2 YYDKDF (reference sequence). In DNA, the CDR3 is TGTGCCACCAGCAGAACACCGGGGGAAGCGGTGTTTTTT. Amino acids: CATSRTPGEAVFF. The variable domain in full, completed from reference TRBV15 and TRBJ1-4, reads DAMVIQNPRYQVTQFGKPVTLSCSQTLNHNVMYWYQQKSSQAPKLLFHYYDKDFNNEADTPDNFQSRRPNTSFCFLDIRSPGLGDTAMYLCATSRTPGEAVFFGSGTQLSVL.

This sequence joins TRBV4-1 and TRBJ2-1; TRBD2 agrees at 10 bases. The J segment lost 8 bases and the V segment lost 0 bases, leaving 10 bases of the junction unmatched. This CDR3 is built from 17 residues. Germline CDR1 MGHRA, CDR2 YSYEKL. CDR3 nucleotide sequence: TGCGCCAGCAGCCAAGATCTCGGGCTAGCGGGAGACCATGAGCAGTTCTTC. Encoded protein: CASSQDLGLAGDHEQFF.

This clonotype was recorded only once. The chain uses TRBV12-3 or TRBV12-4 and TRBJ1-2; TRBD1 agrees at 10 bases. V lost 5 bases to trimming and J lost 7 bases; unmatched junction nucleotides: 13. The CDR3 loop spans 16 amino acids. CDR3: CASSPIEGQGFSGYTF. CDR3 sequence (DNA): TGTGCCAGCAGTCCTATAGAGGGACAGGGGTTTTCTGGCTACACCTTC.

The chain combines TRBV30 with TRBJ2-7; D uncertain. The CDR3 consists of 13 residues. V lost 3 bases, J lost 6 bases, and 15 bases lay in between. Looked up from germline, CDR1 is GTSNPN and CDR2 is SVGIG (reference sequence). CDR3 in amino acids: CAWSHTLRSEQYF. The CDR3 bases are TGTGCCTGGAGCCACACGCTTCGGAGCGAGCAGTACTTC. The variable domain in full, completed from reference TRBV30 and TRBJ2-7, reads SQTIHQWPATLVQPVGSPLSLECTVEGTSNPNLYWYRQAAGRGLQLLFYSVGIGQISSEVPQNLSASRPQDRQFILSSKKLLLSDSGFYLCAWSHTLRSEQYFGPGTRLTVT.

The DNA for the CDR3 is TGTGCCAGCAGCCCAAGGGGCATGCGGGGGGCCCTCACAGATACGCAGTATTTT. The encoded protein is CASSPRGMRGALTDTQYF. This rearrangement joins TRBV3-1 to TRBJ2-3, with 8 nucleotides matching TRBD2. The V and J ends lost 4 bases and 2 bases, in that order; junction bases with no gene match: 14. Germline V lookup: CDR1 LGHDT, CDR2 YNNKEL (reference sequence). This CDR3 has 18 residues.

This clonotype was seen once. The chain links TRBV29-1 to TRBJ1-1, with D perhaps TRBD1 (6 bases). The CDR3 extends over 13 amino acids. The V gene's germline CDR1 is SQVTM and CDR2 ANQGSEA. The V and J ends lost 8 bases and 4 bases respectively, with 17 bases between them. The CDR3 reads CSSKGGLRTEAFF. In DNA form, the CDR3 reads TGCAGCTCCAAGGGGGGGTTGCGCACTGAAGCTTTCTTT.

The chain combines TRBV10-3 with TRBJ2-6; D remains ambiguous. This CDR3 spans 15 amino acids. V was trimmed by 6 bases and J by 1 base, leaving 10 bases between them. CDR1 is ENHRY, CDR2 SYGVKD, per germline. The DNA for the CDR3 is TGTGCCATCAGGTATAGGGTTTCTGGGGCCAACGTCCTGACTTTC. Protein product: CAIRYRVSGANVLTF.

The rearrangement uses TRBV6-6 and TRBJ2-1; TRBD2 is a possible D gene (5 bases). This CDR3 spans 15 amino acids. The germline V gene encodes CDR1 MNHNY and CDR2 SVGAGI (reference sequence). V shed 1 base and J shed 5 bases, with 12 bases lying between them. CDR3 loop: CASSYLAGHNNEQFF. CDR3 coding DNA: TGTGCCAGCAGTTACTTGGCGGGTCATAACAATGAGCAGTTCTTC.

V and J are TRBV12-3 or TRBV12-4 and TRBJ1-5; D call uncertain. The CDR3 totals 13 residues. V lost 6 bases to trimming and J lost 7 bases, with 13 bases between them. CDR3 sequence (DNA): TGTGCCAGCAGCCTGGGAGAGGGCCAGCCCCAGCATTTT. Translated: CASSLGEGQPQHF.